A single sample is the source of the 14 T cell receptor beta chains below, sequenced in a study of Graves' ophthalmopathy and Graves' hyperthyroidism. RNA transcripts yielded amplified TCR beta CDR3 regions. In the first round, RT-PCR was carried out with HTBI primers, and a multiplex PCR formed the second round. TCRdb reanalysed the multiplex PCR reads using MiXCR and keeps one entry per CDR3 protein. The sample includes around 470,000 distinct CDR3 sequences, around 14% of them seen just once. Sequenced: blood. These receptor sequences come from a woman younger than 45 with Graves' ophthalmopathy.

There are many counts of this clonotype. This chain joins TRBV6-4 and TRBJ1-1; D is unclear. This CDR3 spans 11 amino acids. V gave up 8 bases and J gave up 4 bases, with 8 bases separating them. Germline CDR1 and CDR2: MRHNA and SNTAGT. As DNA, the CDR3 is TGTGCCAGCCCAGCGGCCACTGAAGCTTTCTTT. Translation gives CASPAATEAFF.

The sample holds a few counts of this clonotype. For the CDR3, the DNA is TGTGCCATCAGTGAGTGGGGACCTACTGAAGCTTTCTTT. Protein product: CAISEWGPTEAFF. The chain is built from TRBV10-3 and TRBJ1-1; maybe TRBD1 (5 bases). The CDR3 sequence is 13 residues long. Germline CDR1 reads ENHRY; CDR2 reads SYGVKD. The V end lost 1 base, the J end lost 5 bases, and 8 bases lay between the germline ends.

This clonotype appeared a few times. This chain links TRBV4-1 with TRBJ1-5; D is undetermined. Germline loops: CDR1 MGHRA, CDR2 YSYEKL. The V end lost 0 bases, the J end lost 1 base, and 13 bases lay between the germline ends. The CDR3 is 17 residues long. CDR3 sequence (DNA): TGCGCCAGCAGCCAAGATTATCGGGGTGGAAGCAATCAGCCCCAGCATTTT. Translated, it gives CASSQDYRGGSNQPQHF.

In this sample, this clonotype turned up many times. J is TRBJ2-7 and V is TRBV12-3 or TRBV12-4; possibly TRBD2 for D (5 bases). V was clipped by 3 bases and J by 2 bases, with 8 bases between them. The length of the CDR3 is 13 residues. This CDR3 reads CASSFGLTYEQYF. The CDR3 DNA reads TGTGCCAGCAGTTTTGGACTTACCTACGAGCAGTACTTC.

This clonotype was counted at least ten times. The rearrangement joins TRBV24-1 to TRBJ2-2; TRBD1 might be the D (6 bases). This CDR3 is 16 amino acids long. The V and J ends lost 0 bases and 5 bases respectively, with 12 bases between them. Germline CDR1 KGHDR, CDR2 SFDVKD. Here the CDR3 DNA reads TGTGCCACCAGTGATTTGAGGGGGACGAGGACCGGGGAGCTGTTTTTT. It encodes CATSDLRGTRTGELFF.

There are many counts of this clonotype. The chain combines TRBV29-1 with TRBJ1-1; D ambiguous. V was trimmed by 2 bases and J by 0 bases, leaving 7 bases between them. Looked up from germline, CDR1 is SQVTM and CDR2 is ANQGSEA. The CDR3 covers 13 residues. CDR3 loop: CSVESGVNTEAFF. CDR3 DNA: TGCAGCGTTGAATCCGGGGTGAACACTGAAGCTTTCTTT.

Details on this clonotype: The junction differs from germline at one of its ends, possibly a read error. The rearrangement links TRBV12-3 or TRBV12-4 to TRBJ2-6; the D is unclear. CDR3 size: 13 residues. As DNA, the CDR3 is TGTGGCAGCAGCTTCTCTGGGGCCAACGTCCTGACTTTC. It specifies CGSSFSGANVLTF.

There are many counts of this clonotype. The chain joins TRBV25-1 to TRBJ2-5; D might be TRBD1 or TRBD2, each matching 5 bases. The CDR3 is 14 amino acids. V gave up 6 bases and J gave up 2 bases, with 13 bases separating them. CDR1 is MGHDK and CDR2 is SYGVNS in the germline V gene. This CDR3 is CASSLPGTQETQYF. The DNA of the CDR3 is TGTGCCAGCAGCCTGCCGGGGACGCAAGAGACCCAGTACTTC.

The chain carries TRBV30 and TRBJ2-7; D may be TRBD1 or TRBD2 (5 bases each). Trimming cost V 0 bases and J 3 bases, with 9 bases left between them. Germline CDR1 reads GTSNPN; CDR2 reads SVGIG (reference sequence). This CDR3 comprises 13 residues. The CDR3 region is CAWSVMGVYEQYF. In nucleotides, the CDR3 is TGTGCCTGGAGTGTAATGGGGGTCTACGAGCAGTACTTC. Drawing the rest from reference TRBV30 and TRBJ2-7, the complete variable domain is SQTIHQWPATLVQPVGSPLSLECTVEGTSNPNLYWYRQAAGRGLQLLFYSVGIGQISSEVPQNLSASRPQDRQFILSSKKLLLSDSGFYLCAWSVMGVYEQYFGPGTRLTVT.

This chain uses TRBV2 with TRBJ2-7; 7 bases line up with TRBD1. The germline CDR1 and CDR2 sequences are SNHLY and FYNNEI. CDR3 length: 13 amino acids. V was clipped by 5 bases and J by 6 bases; unmatched bases: 7. The CDR3 DNA reads as TGTGCCAGCAGTTTTGACAGGGCGGGCGAGCAGTACTTC. Protein product: CASSFDRAGEQYF.

This clonotype was counted many times. CDR3 DNA: TGTGCCAGTACCCCGGCGCCAAGCAGTTCCACCGGGGAGCTGTTTTTT. Protein sequence: CASTPAPSSSTGELFF. The V gene is TRBV19, the J gene TRBJ2-2; D ambiguous. The V end lost 7 bases, the J end lost 4 bases, and 19 bases lay between the germline ends. The germline V gene encodes CDR1 LNHDA and CDR2 SQIVND (reference sequence). The CDR3 contains 16 residues.

The V and J genes are TRBV29-1 and TRBJ1-1; 8 bases map to TRBD1. V shed 5 bases and J 4 bases; nucleotides not matched to a gene: 0. Germline CDR1 and CDR2: SQVTM and ANQGSEA. This CDR3 has 11 amino acids. CDR3 in amino acids: CSVTGGTEAFF. The CDR3 nucleotides are TGCAGCGTTACAGGGGGCACTGAAGCTTTCTTT. Using reference TRBV29-1 and TRBJ1-1 for the parts outside the CDR3, the full variable domain is SAVISQKPSRDICQRGTSLTIQCQVDSQVTMMFWYRQQPGQSLTLIATANQGSEATYESGFVIDKFPISRPNLTFSTLTVSNMSPEDSSIYLCSVTGGTEAFFGQGTRLTVV.

The chain joins TRBV30 to TRBJ2-7, with a possible D match to TRBD2 (6 bases). V gave up 0 bases and J gave up 5 bases, with 11 bases separating them. Germline-derived CDR1 and CDR2 are GTSNPN and SVGIG (reference sequence). The CDR3 runs to 13 residues. The CDR3 DNA reads as TGTGCCTGGAGTGTACGGGGGTCCCACGAGCAGTACTTC. Translating gives CAWSVRGSHEQYF.

Many counts were recorded for this clonotype. V and J are TRBV4-2 and TRBJ2-7; 9 bases fit TRBD2. V shed 2 bases and J 3 bases; nucleotides not matched to a gene: 8. The CDR3 has 16 amino acids. The germline V gene encodes CDR1 LGHNA and CDR2 YNFKEQ. The CDR3 coding sequence is TGTGCCAGCAGCCAATCGTGGCTAGCGGGAAACTACGAGCAGTACTTC. Translated, it gives CASSQSWLAGNYEQYF.